One and the same sample provided the 14 T cell receptor beta chains below, sequenced in a study of cytomegalovirus exposure and HLA in healthy donors. PCR primers comprised 60 Vbeta and 13 Jbeta primers. Produced via immunoSEQ multiplex PCR; TCRdb's table is partial and in-frame only. This table has hundreds of thousands of clones, roughly two thirds appearing once. The source material was PBMCs. These receptors all come from a female donor in good health and CMV-seronegative.

This rearrangement joins TRBV7-2 to TRBJ2-7; maybe TRBD2 (6 bases). With 1 base removed from V and 2 bases from J, the gap between germline ends came to 12 bases. CDR1 and CDR2 from the germline V gene are SGHTA and FQGNSA. This CDR3 comprises 15 residues. In DNA form, the CDR3 reads TGTGCCAGCAGCTTAGAGGCTAGCGTGACCTACGAGCAGTACTTC. Its translation is CASSLEASVTYEQYF.

J is TRBJ1-2 and V is TRBV5-1, with 7 bases that match TRBD1. The germline CDR1 and CDR2 sequences are SGHRS and YFSETQ. CDR3 length: 13 residues. The V and J ends lost 4 bases and 6 bases, in that order; junction bases with no gene match: 6. As DNA, the CDR3 is TGCGCCAGCAGCGAAACAGGGGTGGATGGCTACACCTTC. Protein sequence: CASSETGVDGYTF.

There are a few counts of this clone. The V and J genes are TRBV2 and TRBJ2-2, with D possibly being TRBD1 (6 bases). V was pared by 7 bases and J by 6 bases, with 18 bases between. The CDR3 runs 15 residues. Germline V gene sequence: CDR1 SNHLY, CDR2 FYNNEI. DNA of the CDR3: TGTGCCAGCAACCCAGGGGCTTTGGAAGCCGGGGAGCTGTTTTTT. Residues: CASNPGALEAGELFF.

In its sample, this clone was seen a few times. The chain couples TRBV6-1 to TRBJ2-2, with 9 positions matching TRBD1. Germline-derived CDR1 and CDR2 are MNHNS and SASEGT. This CDR3 comprises 15 residues. V lost 6 bases, J lost 3 bases, and 5 bases stayed unmatched. CDR3: CASSQWTGDTGELFF. In nucleotides, the CDR3 is TGTGCCAGCAGCCAATGGACAGGGGACACCGGGGAGCTGTTTTTT.

The CDR3 is CASSLVLTSGAEQYF. The CDR3 DNA is TGTGCCAGCAGCTTAGTCCTGACTAGCGGGGCTGAGCAGTACTTC. This rearrangement joins TRBV11-3 to TRBJ2-7, with 11 positions matching TRBD2. The CDR3 sequence is 15 residues long. V lost 1 base, J lost 7 bases, and 6 bases stayed unmatched. CDR1 is SGHNT and CDR2 is YENEEA in the germline V gene.

CDR3 loop: CASSVSPGTGNEQYF. In DNA, the CDR3 is TGTGCCAGCAGCGTAAGTCCCGGGACAGGGAACGAGCAGTACTTC. The chain employs TRBV5-6 and TRBJ2-7; 9 positions agree with TRBD1. The germline CDR1 and CDR2 sequences are SGHDT and YYEEEE. The V segment lost 4 bases and the J segment 5 bases; nucleotides outside the gene matches: 10. This CDR3 contains 15 residues.

This clone was counted only a few times. V and J are TRBV5-1 and TRBJ2-7, with D perhaps TRBD1 (6 bases). Per the germline V gene, CDR1 is SGHRS and CDR2 is YFSETQ. This CDR3 comprises 14 residues. V gave up 4 bases and J gave up 3 bases, with 14 bases separating them. CDR3 nucleotides: TGCGCCAGCAGCCCCCAACAGGGAAACTACGAGCAGTACTTC. Translation gives CASSPQQGNYEQYF.

The genes are TRBV6-1 and TRBJ1-2; 7 positions match TRBD1. CDR3 length: 13 residues. CDR1 and CDR2 (germline): MNHNS, SASEGT. The V segment lost 4 bases and the J segment 7 bases; nucleotides outside the gene matches: 6. DNA for the CDR3: TGTGCCAGCAGTGCTGACAGGGTGGGTGGCTACACCTTC. Amino acid sequence: CASSADRVGGYTF.

This clone was seen a single time. The V gene is TRBV10-1, the J gene TRBJ2-7; 14 nucleotides line up with TRBD2. Germline trimming cut 5 bases from V and 4 bases from J; bases unmatched to any gene: 13. CDR1 and CDR2 from the germline V gene are WNHNN and SYGVQD (reference sequence). The length of the CDR3 is 18 residues. CDR3 amino acids: CASSPSPGLAGGPYEQYF. As DNA, the CDR3 is TGCGCCAGCAGTCCGAGCCCCGGACTAGCGGGAGGACCTTACGAGCAGTACTTC.

About this clone: Germline and junction disagree at one end, which may indicate a read error. The chain combines TRBV7-7 with TRBJ2-5, with TRBD1 as a possible D gene (5 bases). The CDR3 consists of 13 residues. Germline CDR1 and CDR2: SSHAT and FNYEAQ (reference sequence). CDR3 DNA: TGTGCTAGCAGCTTGCAGGGCCGAGAGACCCAGTACTTC. Its translation is CASSLQGRETQYF.

The chain is built from TRBV28 and TRBJ1-2, with a tentative D call TRBD1 (5 bases). The CDR3 has 14 amino acids. The germline gives CDR1 MDHEN, CDR2 SYDVKM. V was shortened by 5 bases and J by 2 bases, with 12 bases between the two germline ends. In DNA, the CDR3 is TGTGCCAGCAGTCCCCCGCAGGGAAACTATGGCTACACCTTC. Amino acids: CASSPPQGNYGYTF.

This clone was observed a handful of times. V usage is TRBV7-2 and J usage is TRBJ1-5; 9 nucleotides match TRBD1. This CDR3 has 15 amino acids. The V gene's germline CDR1 is SGHTA and CDR2 FQGNSA. J gave up 0 bases and V 5 bases, and 2 bases lay outside the gene matches. The CDR3 DNA sequence: TGTGCCAGCAGCGCGACAGGGGGTAGCAATCAGCCCCAGCATTTT. This translates into CASSATGGSNQPQHF. Combining the CDR3 with reference TRBV7-2 and TRBJ1-5 gives the whole variable domain GAGVSQSPSNKVTEKGKDVELRCDPISGHTALYWYRQSLGQGLEFLIYFQGNSAPDKSGLPSDRFSAERTGGSVSTLTIQRTQQEDSAVYLCASSATGGSNQPQHFGDGTRLSIL.

This chain uses TRBV18 with TRBJ1-1; a weak D match, TRBD1 (6 bases). This CDR3 has 15 amino acids. Trimming shortened V by 1 base and J by 3 bases, and 12 bases separated the two germline ends. Germline V gene lookup returns CDR1 KGHSH and CDR2 LQKENI. In nucleotides, the CDR3 is TGTGCCAGCTCACCACGTCAGGGGCCCGACACTGAAGCTTTCTTT. Amino acid sequence: CASSPRQGPDTEAFF.

This chain joins TRBV9 and TRBJ1-2, with D possibly matching TRBD1 (5 bases). Trimming cost V 4 bases and J 4 bases, with 14 bases left between them. Germline V gene sequence: CDR1 SGDLS, CDR2 YYNGEE. This CDR3 has 14 amino acids. CDR3 nucleotide sequence: TGTGCCAGCAGCCCCAGGGAGGGGCCCTATGGCTACACCTTC. Amino acid sequence: CASSPREGPYGYTF.